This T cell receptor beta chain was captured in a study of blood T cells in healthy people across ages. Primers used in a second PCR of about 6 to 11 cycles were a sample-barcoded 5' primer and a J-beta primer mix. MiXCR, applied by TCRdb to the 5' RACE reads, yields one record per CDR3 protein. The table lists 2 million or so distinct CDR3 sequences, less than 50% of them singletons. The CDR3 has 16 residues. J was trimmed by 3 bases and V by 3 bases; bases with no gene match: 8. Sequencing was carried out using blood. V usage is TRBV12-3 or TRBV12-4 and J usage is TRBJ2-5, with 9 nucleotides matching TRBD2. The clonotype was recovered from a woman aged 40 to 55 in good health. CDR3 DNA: TGTGCCAGCAGTTTTGCGGGACTAGCAATAGAAGAGACCCAGTACTTC. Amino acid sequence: CASSFAGLAIEETQYF.